This T cell receptor (beta chain) was identified during a study of human T cells and chemical hapten exposure. Study-level points and caveats: Among expanded TCRs, significantly more large CDR3 similarity clusters formed than among controls. Alopecia in the donors means their immune response may deviate from healthy people's.

As concerns this clonotype: Its antigen is currently unknown.

Time point meaning: pre-sensitization, week 0. Treatment given: therapeutic diphenylcyclopropenone sensitization with weekly scalp DPC. Via MiXCR, TCRdb re-called the RACE reads, giving one row per CDR3 protein. The sample has 120,000 or so distinct CDR3 sequences, about 14% seen once; the top ten hold 2.5% to 3.5%. Trimming removed 2 bases from V and 5 bases from J; junction bases left unmatched: 10. The CDR3 is 18 amino acids. Germline V gene sequence: CDR1 SGHAT, CDR2 FQNNGV. The J gene is TRBJ2-2, the V gene TRBV11-2; 11 positions agree with TRBD2. This material consisted of whole blood, taken in connection with sensitization to the hapten diphenylcyclopropenone (DPC). This TCR was recovered from a woman aged 18-29 years with alopecia areata. Some clones in this sample may be carry-over from other donors' samples. The CDR3 sequence is CASSLSLPSGGYTGELFF. CDR3 coding DNA: TGTGCCAGCAGCTTAAGCCTACCTAGCGGGGGGTATACCGGGGAGCTGTTTTTT. The whole variable domain, remainder taken from reference TRBV11-2 and TRBJ2-2, is EAGVAQSPRYKIIEKRQSVAFWCNPISGHATLYWYQQILGQGPKLLIQFQNNGVVDDSQLPKDRFSAERLKGVDSTLKIQPAKLEDSAVYLCASSLSLPSGGYTGELFFGEGSRLTVL.